These 18 T cell receptor beta chains came from one sample sequenced in a study of early stage breast cancer tumors. Produced via immunoSEQ multiplex PCR; TCRdb's table is partial and in-frame only. The table has about 25,000 clones, roughly 64% seen once. What was sequenced was breast tumor tissue. The receptors were gathered from a person aged 55 to 75 with breast cancer.

This clone was seen just once. V gene TRBV5-4 combines with J gene TRBJ2-5; 9 bases fit TRBD1. The CDR3 length is 14 residues. Germline V gene data show CDR1 as SGHNT and CDR2 as YYREEE (reference sequence). Germline trimming cut 2 bases from V and 5 bases from J; bases unmatched to any gene: 4. The DNA for the CDR3 is TGTGCCAGCAGCTTACAGGGGGCCGAGGAGACCCAGTACTTC. Translation: CASSLQGAEETQYF.

The gene calls are TRBV5-1 and TRBJ2-6; TRBD1 matches 10 bases. V lost 0 bases to trimming and J lost 4 bases; unmatched junction nucleotides: 1. This CDR3 is 16 amino acids long. CDR1 and CDR2 from the germline V gene are SGHRS and YFSETQ. The CDR3 bases are TGCGCCAGCAGCTTGGGACAGGGGGCCGGGGCCAACGTCCTGACTTTC. Its protein is CASSLGQGAGANVLTF.

The chain has TRBV11-2 and TRBJ2-2; 7 bases match TRBD1. V was pared by 2 bases and J by 5 bases, with 8 bases of the junction left unmatched. The V gene's germline CDR1 is SGHAT and CDR2 FQNNGV. CDR3 size: 16 residues. The CDR3 bases are TGTGCCAGCAGCTTAAGAGGGGGCGAGAAGACCGGGGAGCTGTTTTTT. Translation gives CASSLRGGEKTGELFF.

The V and J genes are TRBV30 and TRBJ2-7; maybe TRBD2 (5 bases). Trimming stripped 1 base from V and 4 bases from J, with 5 bases between. The germline V gene encodes CDR1 GTSNPN and CDR2 SVGIG (reference sequence). The length of the CDR3 is 11 residues. CDR3 loop: CAWSAGYEQYF. The CDR3 DNA sequence: TGTGCCTGGAGTGCGGGGTACGAGCAGTACTTC.

Comments on this clone: A read error may produce the germline difference seen at one junction end. The chain joins TRBV5-4 to TRBJ1-5; 7 bases fit TRBD1. Germline CDR1 SGHNT, CDR2 YYREEE (reference sequence). CDR3 length: 14 residues. The CDR3 nucleotides read TGCGCCAGCAGCCAAGAGGCAGGGGGTCAGCCCCAGCATTTT. Translation gives CASSQEAGGQPQHF.

The genes are TRBV10-1 and TRBJ2-7; 7 positions match TRBD1. Losses at the gene ends were 6 bases for V and 3 bases for J; bases not matched to a gene: 5. This CDR3 comprises 13 residues. The germline gives CDR1 WNHNN, CDR2 SYGVQD (reference sequence). The CDR3 here is CASSQGQNYEQYF. As DNA, the CDR3 is TGCGCCAGCAGCCAGGGACAGAACTACGAGCAGTACTTC.

The chain recombines TRBV29-1 with TRBJ2-5; TRBD2 matches 7 bases. CDR1 is SQVTM and CDR2 is ANQGSEA in the germline V gene. The CDR3 totals 14 residues. V lost 6 bases and J lost 2; bases outside the gene matches: 9. CDR3 bases: TGCAGCGTGAGAGGGAGGGTGGGGCAAGAGACCCAGTACTTC. Its protein is CSVRGRVGQETQYF.

This clone turned up a few times. The rearrangement links TRBV7-8 to TRBJ1-1; D gene uncertain. This CDR3 region has 12 residues. The ends were cut back, 1 base at V and 5 bases at J, with 5 bases in the middle. The V gene's germline CDR1 is SGHVS and CDR2 FQNEAQ. For the CDR3, the DNA is TGTGCCAGCAGCTTAGAGCGGACTGAAGCTTTCTTT. It codes for CASSLERTEAFF.

CDR3 residues: CASSPTGGDYGYTF. In nucleotides, the CDR3 is TGTGCCAGCAGCCCGACAGGGGGGGACTATGGCTACACCTTC. The rearrangement links TRBV7-9 to TRBJ1-2; 9 bases map to TRBD1. This CDR3 region has 14 residues. The germline CDR1 and CDR2 sequences are SEHNR and FQNEAQ (reference sequence). V lost 5 bases, J lost 3 bases, and 4 bases stayed unmatched.

The V gene is TRBV6-6, the J gene TRBJ2-1; 11 nucleotides line up with TRBD2. V gave up 2 bases and J gave up 9 bases; unmatched junction bases: 9. Germline loops: CDR1 MNHNY, CDR2 SVGAGI (reference sequence). The CDR3 is 16 residues long. As DNA, the CDR3 is TGTGCCAGCAGTTACACTACTAGCGGGAGACTCGGTGAGCAGTTCTTC. Its translation is CASSYTTSGRLGEQFF.

In this sample, this clone turned up many times. The rearrangement links TRBV4-3 to TRBJ2-7, with D perhaps TRBD2 (5 bases). In germline, CDR1 is LGHNA, CDR2 YSLEER. The CDR3 is 14 amino acids. Trimming stripped 4 bases from V and 2 bases from J, with 12 bases between. CDR3 nucleotides: TGCGCCAGCAGCCGAGCGGCTTACGCCTACGAGCAGTACTTC. Protein product: CASSRAAYAYEQYF.

In its sample, this clone was seen a few times. J is TRBJ1-2 and V is TRBV29-1; TRBD1 agrees at 8 bases. CDR3 length: 12 residues. Germline V lookup: CDR1 SQVTM, CDR2 ANQGSEA. After removal of 6 bases from V and 4 bases from J, the junction contained 4 bases not matched to a gene. This chain's CDR3 is CSVRTGGYGYTF. DNA of the CDR3: TGCAGCGTCCGTACAGGGGGCTATGGCTACACCTTC.

This clone is a singleton in its sample. V is TRBV10-3 and J is TRBJ1-1, with D unresolved. Germline V gives CDR1 ENHRY, CDR2 SYGVKD. The CDR3 runs to 14 residues. V lost 2 bases and J lost 4, with 11 bases in between. The CDR3 here is CAISEALPGTEAFF. The CDR3 region has the DNA TGTGCCATCAGTGAGGCGCTCCCGGGCACTGAAGCTTTCTTT.

The chain is built from TRBV5-1 and TRBJ2-7, with D possibly matching TRBD2 (6 bases). CDR3 length: 13 residues. CDR1 SGHRS and CDR2 YFSETQ come from the germline V gene. V gave up 0 bases and J gave up 5 bases, with 9 bases separating them. CDR3 sequence: CASSLAGGNEQYF. CDR3 DNA sequence: TGCGCCAGCAGCTTGGCCGGAGGGAACGAGCAGTACTTC.

The rearrangement links TRBV7-3 to TRBJ2-6; 9 bases fit TRBD1. Germline-derived CDR1 and CDR2 are SGHTA and FQGTGA. V was clipped by 5 bases and J by 0 bases; unmatched bases: 8. This CDR3 comprises 18 residues. The CDR3 loop reads CASSPGTGWSSGANVLTF. CDR3 nucleotide sequence: TGTGCCAGCAGCCCCGGGACAGGGTGGAGCTCTGGGGCCAACGTCCTGACTTTC. Variable domain in full (rest from reference TRBV7-3 and TRBJ2-6): GAGVSQTPSNKVTEKGKYVELRCDPISGHTALYWYRQSLGQGPEFLIYFQGTGAADDSGLPNDRFFAVRPEGSVSTLKIQRTERGDSAVYLCASSPGTGWSSGANVLTFGAGSRLTVL.

The chain carries TRBV19 and TRBJ2-2, with TRBD2 matching over 10 bases. CDR3 length: 15 amino acids. Per the germline V gene, CDR1 is LNHDA and CDR2 is SQIVND (reference sequence). J was trimmed by 1 base and V by 7 bases; bases with no gene match: 3. CDR3 sequence: CASTPSGRNTGELFF. As DNA, the CDR3 is TGTGCCAGTACCCCTAGCGGGAGGAACACCGGGGAGCTGTTTTTT.

The chain joins TRBV4-3 to TRBJ2-7, with D perhaps TRBD2 (6 bases). V was pared by 0 bases and J by 4 bases, with 13 bases between. This CDR3 has 15 amino acids. Germline assignment: CDR1 LGHNA and CDR2 YSLEER. CDR3: CASSQDWRGPYEQYF. The CDR3 coding sequence is TGCGCCAGCAGCCAAGACTGGCGGGGCCCGTACGAGCAGTACTTC.

There are a few counts of this clone. This chain links TRBV2 with TRBJ2-3; 7 nucleotides align to TRBD2. V lost 9 bases to trimming and J lost 2 bases; unmatched junction nucleotides: 5. This CDR3 comprises 13 residues. CDR1 is SNHLY, CDR2 FYNNEI, per germline. DNA for the CDR3: TGTGCCAGGTCCGGGACTAACACAGATACGCAGTATTTT. Translating it yields CARSGTNTDTQYF. The full variable domain, rest sourced from reference TRBV2 and TRBJ2-3, is EPEVTQTPSHQVTQMGQEVILRCVPISNHLYFYWYRQILGQKVEFLVSFYNNEISEKSEIFDDQFSVERPDGSNFTLKIRSTKLEDSAMYFCARSGTNTDTQYFGPGTRLTVL.